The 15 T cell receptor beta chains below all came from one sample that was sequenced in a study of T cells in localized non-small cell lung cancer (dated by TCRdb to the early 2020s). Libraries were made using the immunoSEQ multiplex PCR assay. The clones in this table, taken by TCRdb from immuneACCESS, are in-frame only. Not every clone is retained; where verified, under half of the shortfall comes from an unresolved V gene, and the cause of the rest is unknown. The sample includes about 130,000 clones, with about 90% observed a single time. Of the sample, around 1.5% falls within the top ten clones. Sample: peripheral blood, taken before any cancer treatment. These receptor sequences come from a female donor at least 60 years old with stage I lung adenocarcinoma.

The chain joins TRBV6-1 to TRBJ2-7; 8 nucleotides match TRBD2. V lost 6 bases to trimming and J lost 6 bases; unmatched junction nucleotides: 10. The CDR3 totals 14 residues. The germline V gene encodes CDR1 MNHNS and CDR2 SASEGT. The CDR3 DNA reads TGTGCCAGCAGGCCTTGGGGAACTAGCGGCGAGCAGTACTTC. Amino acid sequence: CASRPWGTSGEQYF.

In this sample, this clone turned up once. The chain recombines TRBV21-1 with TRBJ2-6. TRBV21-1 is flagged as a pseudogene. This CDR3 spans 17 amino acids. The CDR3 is CASSKPGRKSGANVLTF. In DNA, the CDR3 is TGTGCCAGCAGCAAACCGGGCCGCAAATCTGGGGCCAACGTCCTGACTTTC.

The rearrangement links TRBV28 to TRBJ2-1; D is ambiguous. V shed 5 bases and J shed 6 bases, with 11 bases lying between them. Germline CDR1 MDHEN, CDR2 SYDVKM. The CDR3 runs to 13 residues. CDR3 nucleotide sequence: TGTGCCAGCAGTCCAGACCCGAGCAATGAGCAGTTCTTC. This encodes CASSPDPSNEQFF. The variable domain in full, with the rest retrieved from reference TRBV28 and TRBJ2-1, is DVKVTQSSRYLVKRTGEKVFLECVQDMDHENMFWYRQDPGLGLRLIYFSYDVKMKEKGDIPEGYSVSREKKERFSLILESASTNQTSMYLCASSPDPSNEQFFGPGTRLTVL.

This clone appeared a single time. The CDR3 spells CASSPFGGGGDYTNYGYTF. The CDR3 DNA is TGTGCCAGCAGTCCCTTCGGGGGAGGTGGGGATTATACTAACTATGGCTACACCTTC. The rearrangement uses TRBV7-3 and TRBJ1-2; tentative D call: TRBD1 (5 bases). V was clipped by 6 bases and J by 0 bases, with 26 bases between them. The CDR3 spans 19 residues. The germline gives CDR1 SGHTA, CDR2 FQGTGA.

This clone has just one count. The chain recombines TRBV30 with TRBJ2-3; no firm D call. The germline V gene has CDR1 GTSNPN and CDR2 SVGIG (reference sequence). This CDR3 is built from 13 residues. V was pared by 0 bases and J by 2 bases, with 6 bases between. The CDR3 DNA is TGTGCCTGGAGTGTCCCGAACACAGATACGCAGTATTTT. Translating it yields CAWSVPNTDTQYF.

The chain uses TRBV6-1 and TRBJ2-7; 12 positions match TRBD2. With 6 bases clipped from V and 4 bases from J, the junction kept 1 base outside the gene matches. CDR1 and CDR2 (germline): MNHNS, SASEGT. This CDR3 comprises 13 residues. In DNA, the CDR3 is TGTGCCAGCAGGACTAGCGGGAGTTACGAGCAGTACTTC. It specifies CASRTSGSYEQYF.

The DNA of the CDR3 is TGCGCCAGCAGCTATCAGGGGCGCGGGACTGAAGCTTTCTTT. It is translated as CASSYQGRGTEAFF. The V and J genes are TRBV5-1 and TRBJ1-1, with D possibly matching TRBD1 (6 bases). The CDR3 runs 14 residues. V shed 3 bases and J shed 5 bases, with 14 bases lying between them. CDR1 and CDR2 from the germline V gene are SGHRS and YFSETQ.

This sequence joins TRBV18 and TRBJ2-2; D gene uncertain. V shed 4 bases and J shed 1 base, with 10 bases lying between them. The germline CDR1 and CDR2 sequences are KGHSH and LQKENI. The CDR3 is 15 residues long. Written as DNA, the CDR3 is TGTGCCAGCTCACTCCGATCAGGGAACACCGGGGAGCTGTTTTTT. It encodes CASSLRSGNTGELFF.

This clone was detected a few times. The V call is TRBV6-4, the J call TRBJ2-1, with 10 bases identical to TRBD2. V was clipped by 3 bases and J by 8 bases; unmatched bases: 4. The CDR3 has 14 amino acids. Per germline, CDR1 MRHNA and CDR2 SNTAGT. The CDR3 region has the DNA TGTGCCAGCAGTGAGGGACTAGCGATGGATGAGCAGTTCTTC. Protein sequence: CASSEGLAMDEQFF.

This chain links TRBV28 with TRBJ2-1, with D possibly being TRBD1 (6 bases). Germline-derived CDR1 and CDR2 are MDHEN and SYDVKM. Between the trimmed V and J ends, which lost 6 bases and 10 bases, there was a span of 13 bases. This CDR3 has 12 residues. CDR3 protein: CASSRQGLEQFF. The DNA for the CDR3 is TGTGCCAGCAGCCGTCAGGGGTTGGAGCAGTTCTTC.

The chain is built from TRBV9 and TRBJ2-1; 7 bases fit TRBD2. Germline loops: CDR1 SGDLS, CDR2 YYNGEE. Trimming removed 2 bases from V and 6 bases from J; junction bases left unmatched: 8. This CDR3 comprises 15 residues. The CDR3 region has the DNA TGTGCCAGCAGCGTGGGGCGGGAGAGAACCAATGAGCAGTTCTTC. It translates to CASSVGRERTNEQFF.

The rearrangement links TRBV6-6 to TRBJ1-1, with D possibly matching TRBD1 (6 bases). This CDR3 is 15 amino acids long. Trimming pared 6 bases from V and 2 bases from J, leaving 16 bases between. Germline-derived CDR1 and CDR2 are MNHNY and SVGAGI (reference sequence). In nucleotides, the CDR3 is TGTGCCAGCAGCCTCGGGGGGGCGTCAAACACTGAAGCTTTCTTT. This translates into CASSLGGASNTEAFF.

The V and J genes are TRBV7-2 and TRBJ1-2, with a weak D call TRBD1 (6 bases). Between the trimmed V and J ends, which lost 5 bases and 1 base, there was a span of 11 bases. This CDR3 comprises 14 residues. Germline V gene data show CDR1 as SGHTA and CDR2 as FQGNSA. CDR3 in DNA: TGTGCCAGCAGCCCCCGGACAGATAACTATGGCTACACCTTC. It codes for CASSPRTDNYGYTF.

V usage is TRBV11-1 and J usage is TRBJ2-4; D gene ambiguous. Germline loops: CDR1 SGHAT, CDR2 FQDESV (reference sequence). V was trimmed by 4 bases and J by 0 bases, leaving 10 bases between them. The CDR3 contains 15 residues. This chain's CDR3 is CASSSVGEAKNIQYF. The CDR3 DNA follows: TGTGCCAGCAGCTCGGTTGGGGAAGCCAAAAACATTCAGTACTTC.

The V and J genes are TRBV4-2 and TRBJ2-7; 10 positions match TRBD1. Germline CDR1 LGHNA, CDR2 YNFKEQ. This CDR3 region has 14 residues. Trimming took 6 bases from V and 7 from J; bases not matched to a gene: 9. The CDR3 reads CASRQFTGQGEQYF. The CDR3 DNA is TGTGCCAGCAGACAATTTACGGGACAGGGGGAGCAGTACTTC.